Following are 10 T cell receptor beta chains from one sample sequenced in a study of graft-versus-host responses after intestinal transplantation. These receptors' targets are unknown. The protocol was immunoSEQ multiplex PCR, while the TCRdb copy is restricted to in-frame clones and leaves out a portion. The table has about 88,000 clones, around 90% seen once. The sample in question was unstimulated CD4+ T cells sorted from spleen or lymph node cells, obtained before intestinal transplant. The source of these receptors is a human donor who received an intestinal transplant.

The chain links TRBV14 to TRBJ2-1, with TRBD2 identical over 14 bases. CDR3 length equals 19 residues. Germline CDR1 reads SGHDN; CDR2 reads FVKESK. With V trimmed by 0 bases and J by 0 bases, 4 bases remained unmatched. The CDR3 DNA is TGTGCCAGCAGCCAAGAGGGACTAGCGGGGGCGAGCTCCTACAATGAGCAGTTCTTC. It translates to CASSQEGLAGASSYNEQFF.

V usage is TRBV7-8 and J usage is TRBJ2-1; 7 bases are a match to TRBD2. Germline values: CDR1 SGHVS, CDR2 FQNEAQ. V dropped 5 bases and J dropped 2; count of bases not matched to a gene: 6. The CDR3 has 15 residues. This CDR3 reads CASSPGLGTYNEQFF. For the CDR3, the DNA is TGTGCCAGCAGCCCCGGACTAGGGACCTACAATGAGCAGTTCTTC.

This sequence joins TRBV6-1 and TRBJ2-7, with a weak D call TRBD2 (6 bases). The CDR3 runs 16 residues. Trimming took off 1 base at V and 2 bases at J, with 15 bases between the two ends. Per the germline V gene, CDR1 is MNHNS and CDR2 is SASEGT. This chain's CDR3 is CASSEGPGGSPYEQYF. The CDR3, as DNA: TGTGCCAGCAGTGAAGGACCCGGGGGATCCCCCTACGAGCAGTACTTC.

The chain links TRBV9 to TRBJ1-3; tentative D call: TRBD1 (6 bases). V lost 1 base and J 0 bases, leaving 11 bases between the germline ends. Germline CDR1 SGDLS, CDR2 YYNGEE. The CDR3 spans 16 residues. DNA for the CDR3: TGTGCCAGCAGCGTATACGGGACAACCTCTGGAAACACCATATATTTT. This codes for CASSVYGTTSGNTIYF.

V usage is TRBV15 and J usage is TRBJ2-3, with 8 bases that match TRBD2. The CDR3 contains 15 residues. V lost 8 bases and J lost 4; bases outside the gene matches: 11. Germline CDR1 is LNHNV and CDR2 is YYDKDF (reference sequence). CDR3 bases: TGTGCCACCTCCACCGGGACTAGGTATTCAGATACGCAGTATTTT. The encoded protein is CATSTGTRYSDTQYF.

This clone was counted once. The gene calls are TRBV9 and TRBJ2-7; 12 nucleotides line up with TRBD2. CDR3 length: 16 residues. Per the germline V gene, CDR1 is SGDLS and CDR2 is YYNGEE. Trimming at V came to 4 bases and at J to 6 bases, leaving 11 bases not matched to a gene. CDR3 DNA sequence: TGTGCCAGCAGCCCAGGGGCTAGCGGGGGGGCGGTCGAGCAGTACTTC. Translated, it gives CASSPGASGGAVEQYF.

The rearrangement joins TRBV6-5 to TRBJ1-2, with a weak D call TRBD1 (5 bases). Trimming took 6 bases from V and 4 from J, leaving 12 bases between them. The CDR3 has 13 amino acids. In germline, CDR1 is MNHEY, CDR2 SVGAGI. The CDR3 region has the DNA TGTGCCAGCAGAATGGGGGGTGGCTATGGCTACACCTTC. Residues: CASRMGGGYGYTF.

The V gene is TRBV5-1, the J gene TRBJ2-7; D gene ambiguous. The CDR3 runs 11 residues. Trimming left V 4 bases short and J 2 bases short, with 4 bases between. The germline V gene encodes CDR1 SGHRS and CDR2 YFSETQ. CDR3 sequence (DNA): TGCGCCAGCAGCGTCGCCTACGAGCAGTACTTC. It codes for CASSVAYEQYF.

CDR3 nucleotides: TGTGCCAGCAGTCGGACAGGGGGGAATTCACCCCTCCACTTT. This sequence encodes CASSRTGGNSPLHF. V is TRBV6-6 and J is TRBJ1-6, with 10 bases that match TRBD1. CDR3 length equals 14 residues. Per germline, CDR1 MNHNY and CDR2 SVGAGI (reference sequence). V was clipped by 5 bases and J by 7 bases; unmatched bases: 2.

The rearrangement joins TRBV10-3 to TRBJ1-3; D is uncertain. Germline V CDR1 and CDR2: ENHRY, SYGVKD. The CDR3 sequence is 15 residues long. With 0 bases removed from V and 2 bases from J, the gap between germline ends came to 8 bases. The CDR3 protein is CAISESTRAGNTIYF. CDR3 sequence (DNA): TGTGCCATCAGTGAGTCGACGAGGGCTGGAAACACCATATATTTT.